Below, 23 T cell receptor beta chains from the same sample are listed, as sequenced in a study of cytomegalovirus exposure and HLA in healthy donors. Vbeta (60) and Jbeta (13) primers were used in the PCR. The data were produced by immunoSEQ multiplex PCR, yet TCRdb's version contains in-frame clones alone and is incomplete. The sample holds roughly 120,000 clones; about four fifths are singletons and the top ten take less than 6.5%. Sequences were obtained from PBMCs. The receptors derive from a man aged 25 to 45 in good health and CMV-seronegative.

The genes are TRBV7-2 and TRBJ2-3, with 7 bases fitting TRBD2. Per the germline V gene, CDR1 is SGHTA and CDR2 is FQGNSA. V lost 4 bases and J lost 6; bases outside the gene matches: 1. This CDR3 comprises 12 residues. CDR3 residues: CASSWEGDTQYF. In DNA form, the CDR3 reads TGTGCCAGCAGCTGGGAGGGGGATACGCAGTATTTT.

The J gene is TRBJ2-1, the V gene TRBV4-1; TRBD2 aligns across 14 bases. Trimming at V came to 5 bases and at J to 0 bases, leaving 15 bases not matched to a gene. Germline-derived CDR1 and CDR2 are MGHRA and YSYEKL. The CDR3 has 21 amino acids. The CDR3 sequence is CASSSRARTSGGHPSYNEQFF. The CDR3 nucleotides read TGCGCCAGCAGCTCCCGTGCCCGGACTAGCGGGGGGCATCCCTCCTACAATGAGCAGTTCTTC.

This clone was found many times. The same CDR3 can be traced to other DNA sequences in this sample. As DNA, the CDR3 is TGTGCCAGCAGCTTCTCCGGGGAAGAGCAGTACTTC. Translating gives CASSFSGEEQYF. This chain joins TRBV5-5 and TRBJ2-7, with TRBD2 as a possible D gene (5 bases). CDR3 length: 12 residues. Per the germline V gene, CDR1 is SGHKS and CDR2 is YYEKEE (reference sequence). Trimming stripped 2 bases from V and 7 bases from J, with 10 bases between.

J is TRBJ2-7 and V is TRBV11-2; 9 bases fit TRBD2. The CDR3 runs to 17 residues. V lost 0 bases and J lost 3; bases outside the gene matches: 9. Germline lookup yields CDR1 SGHAT and CDR2 FQNNGV. The CDR3 DNA is TGTGCCAGCAGCTTAGATCGAGCTAGCGGGGTACACTACGAGCAGTACTTC. Amino acid sequence: CASSLDRASGVHYEQYF.

The table lists this clone with a few counts. This chain joins TRBV5-4 and TRBJ1-2; D remains unclear. The CDR3 contains 13 residues. Looked up from germline, CDR1 is SGHNT and CDR2 is YYREEE (reference sequence). V shed 5 bases and J shed 4 bases, with 12 bases lying between them. The CDR3: CASRQGGFYGYTF. The CDR3 DNA reads TGTGCCAGCAGACAAGGAGGATTCTATGGCTACACCTTC.

The CDR3: CASSDSLAVYGYTF. For the CDR3, the DNA is TGTGCCAGCAGTGACTCTTTGGCAGTCTATGGCTACACCTTC. This chain connects TRBV25-1 to TRBJ1-2; D gene ambiguous. CDR1 and CDR2 (germline): MGHDK, SYGVNS. V lost 3 bases and J 4 bases, leaving 12 bases between the germline ends. There are 14 residues in the CDR3.

For this clone: A junction end diverges from the germline sequence, so it may reflect a read error. The V and J genes are TRBV7-2 and TRBJ2-2; no reliable D call. The CDR3 has 14 residues. The V gene's germline CDR1 is SGHTA and CDR2 FQGNSA. CDR3 in DNA: TGTGCCAGCAGCTTAGCCTGGAACAGCGGGGAGCTGTTTTTT. Amino acid sequence: CASSLAWNSGELFF. The entire variable domain, with the rest obtained from reference TRBV7-2 and TRBJ2-2, is as follows: GAGVSQSPSNKVTEKGKDVELRCDPISGHTALYWYRQSLGQGLEFLIYFQGNSAPDKSGLPSDRFSAERTGGSVSTLTIQRTQQEDSAVYLCASSLAWNSGELFFGEGSRLTVL.

The chain uses TRBV7-2 and TRBJ2-3; D is perhaps TRBD1 (5 bases). The length of the CDR3 is 16 residues. Germline lookup yields CDR1 SGHTA and CDR2 FQGNSA. Trimming cost V 5 bases and J 1 base, with 16 bases left between them. Here the CDR3 DNA reads TGTGCCAGCAGCCGTCGGTTCCAGGGCCGCACAGATACGCAGTATTTT. It yields the protein CASSRRFQGRTDTQYF.

The genes are TRBV13 and TRBJ2-1; D perhaps matches TRBD2 (5 bases). V lost 3 bases, J lost 5 bases, and 11 bases lay in between. There are 14 residues in the CDR3. Germline CDR1 and CDR2: PRHDT and FYEKMQ (reference sequence). The DNA for the CDR3 is TGTGCCAGCAGCTTCAGGATAGCGAACAATGAGCAGTTCTTC. This sequence encodes CASSFRIANNEQFF. Using reference TRBV13 and TRBJ2-1 for the parts outside the CDR3, the full variable domain is AAGVIQSPRHLIKEKRETATLKCYPIPRHDTVYWYQQGPGQDPQFLISFYEKMQSDKGSIPDRFSAQQFSDYHSELNMSSLELGDSALYFCASSFRIANNEQFFGPGTRLTVL.

This clone has only a few counts. This chain uses TRBV5-1 with TRBJ1-6; 11 bases fit TRBD1. The V segment lost 7 bases and the J segment 9 bases; nucleotides outside the gene matches: 3. Germline CDR1 and CDR2: SGHRS and YFSETQ. The CDR3 length is 13 residues. The CDR3 loop reads CASRTGGRSPLHF. The CDR3 DNA is TGCGCCAGCCGGACAGGGGGCCGTTCACCCCTCCACTTT.

This rearrangement joins TRBV19 to TRBJ1-5; 9 bases match TRBD1. Germline V gene data show CDR1 as LNHDA and CDR2 as SQIVND (reference sequence). The CDR3 totals 16 residues. The J segment lost 3 bases and the V segment lost 7 bases, leaving 10 bases of the junction unmatched. CDR3 protein: CASTPLDRGFNQPQHF. In DNA, the CDR3 is TGTGCCAGTACCCCCCTGGACAGGGGATTCAATCAGCCCCAGCATTTT.

V gene TRBV15 combines with J gene TRBJ1-5; TRBD1 might be the D (5 bases). Trimming left V 3 bases short and J 11 bases short, with 17 bases between. Germline V gives CDR1 LNHNV, CDR2 YYDKDF (reference sequence). The CDR3 has 14 residues. The CDR3 DNA sequence: TGTGCCACCAGCAGCCCGGCGGGGGAGCGGGCCCAGCATTTT. Protein: CATSSPAGERAQHF.

V gene TRBV6-5 combines with J gene TRBJ2-7, with TRBD1 matching 7 bases. Germline V gives CDR1 MNHEY, CDR2 SVGAGI. Losses at the gene ends were 2 bases for V and 6 bases for J; bases not matched to a gene: 4. The CDR3 runs 13 residues. CDR3: CASSYDREREQYF. The CDR3 DNA is TGTGCCAGCAGTTACGACAGGGAACGCGAGCAGTACTTC.

This rearrangement joins TRBV4-1 to TRBJ2-7; D gene uncertain. The CDR3 is made up of 15 amino acids. Germline assignment: CDR1 MGHRA and CDR2 YSYEKL. Trimming removed 4 bases at V and 0 bases at J, with 13 bases between. This chain's CDR3 is CASSLIDSSSYEQYF. The CDR3 DNA follows: TGCGCCAGCAGCCTAATAGATTCGAGCTCCTACGAGCAGTACTTC.

The rearrangement uses TRBV29-1 and TRBJ1-1, with 10 positions matching TRBD1. The junction had 5 bases not matched to a gene; V was cut back by 6 bases and J by 4 bases. The CDR3 runs 13 residues. Germline V CDR1 and CDR2: SQVTM, ANQGSEA. CDR3 in DNA: TGCAGCGTCCCCGGACAGGGGGGCACTGAAGCTTTCTTT. It codes for CSVPGQGGTEAFF.

This clone was recorded only once. The chain employs TRBV7-2 and TRBJ2-4; no clear D. V shed 5 bases and J shed 2 bases, with 13 bases lying between them. The CDR3 is made up of 15 amino acids. The germline gives CDR1 SGHTA, CDR2 FQGNSA. Here the CDR3 DNA reads TGTGCCAGCAGCCGTCGGTTGGGCTCCAAAAACATTCAGTACTTC. This sequence encodes CASSRRLGSKNIQYF.

The chain is built from TRBV19 and TRBJ1-1, with 9 bases fitting TRBD1. CDR1 is LNHDA and CDR2 is SQIVND in the germline V gene (reference sequence). The junction had 8 bases not matched to a gene; V was cut back by 7 bases and J by 11 bases. This CDR3 has 12 amino acids. In DNA form, the CDR3 reads TGTGCCAGTACCAACAGGGGGCAGAGGGCTTTCTTT. As protein: CASTNRGQRAFF. Complete variable domain (other parts from reference TRBV19 and TRBJ1-1): DGGITQSPKYLFRKEGQNVTLSCEQNLNHDAMYWYRQDPGQGLRLIYYSQIVNDFQKGDIAEGYSVSREKKESFPLTVTSAQKNPTAFYLCASTNRGQRAFFGQGTRLTVV.

V is TRBV21-1 and J is TRBJ1-4; the table's D gene call, TRBD1, was not cross checked with the DNA. TRBV21-1 is deemed a pseudogene. The CDR3 spans 14 residues. CDR3 DNA: TGTGCCAGCAGCCAGACAGGGGTGGGTGAAAAACTGTTTTTT. Protein sequence: CASSQTGVGEKLFF.

The chain recombines TRBV10-3 with TRBJ1-2; TRBD1 aligns across 7 bases. Germline lookup yields CDR1 ENHRY and CDR2 SYGVKD. The V and J ends lost 6 bases and 4 bases, in that order; junction bases with no gene match: 17. The CDR3 consists of 17 residues. CDR3 residues: CAISTPDTGDNRYGYTF. CDR3 bases: TGTGCCATCAGCACACCCGACACAGGGGATAACCGCTATGGCTACACCTTC.

This chain joins TRBV28 and TRBJ2-7; TRBD2 matches 12 bases. The trim removed 3 bases at V and 4 bases at J, leaving 7 bases unmatched. This CDR3 region has 16 residues. Per the germline V gene, CDR1 is MDHEN and CDR2 is SYDVKM. The CDR3 DNA reads as TGTGCCAGCAGTTTTTACCGACTAGCGGGAGTTTACGAGCAGTACTTC. Translation: CASSFYRLAGVYEQYF.

The chain joins TRBV15 to TRBJ2-7; a weak D match, TRBD2 (5 bases). CDR1 LNHNV and CDR2 YYDKDF come from the germline V gene (reference sequence). Trimming removed 8 bases from V and 6 bases from J, with 23 bases in between. The CDR3 sequence is 15 residues long. This CDR3 is CATGWGGSRGGEQYF. In DNA form, the CDR3 reads TGTGCCACCGGCTGGGGTGGGAGTCGCGGAGGCGAGCAGTACTTC.

The rearrangement uses TRBV5-1 and TRBJ2-4; 7 bases are a match to TRBD1. Trimming cost V 9 bases and J 0 bases; bases outside gene matches: 3. CDR1 is SGHRS, CDR2 YFSETQ, per germline. The CDR3 totals 13 residues. CDR3 sequence reads: CATWTGAKNIQYF. For the CDR3, the DNA is TGCGCCACTTGGACAGGAGCCAAAAACATTCAGTACTTC.

The chain uses TRBV20-1 and TRBJ2-5; weak D call: TRBD1 (5 bases). V lost 6 bases to trimming and J lost 10 bases, with 12 bases between them. CDR3 length: 10 amino acids. Germline CDR1 and CDR2: DFQATT and SNEGSKA (reference sequence). The CDR3 sequence: CSARSGFQYF. CDR3 sequence (DNA): TGCAGTGCCCGATCAGGGTTCCAGTACTTC.